These T cell receptor beta chains were read from a single sample in a study of T cells after yellow fever vaccination. TCRdb used MiXCR to reprocess the 5' RACE reads, holding one entry per CDR3 protein. Among more than 350,000 distinct CDR3 sequences listed, 11% were seen once. This specimen consisted of PBMCs, obtained on the day of the first yellow fever vaccination. The receptors come from a man between 18 and 29 years old who received the YFV17D yellow fever vaccine. CDR3s include the opening cysteine and the closing phenylalanine or tryptophan. D genes are given only for firm matches. The size of a clone is reported for some rows only, either as once, few or many, or as a class for expanded clones.

cdr3_length	j_call	clone_size	d_call	v_call	cdr3_aa	cdr3_nt
13	TRBJ1-2	-	TRBD1	TRBV2	CASRGQGQGGYTF	TGTGCCAGCAGGGGACAGGGACAGGGCGGCTACACCTTC
13	TRBJ2-3	-	-	TRBV24-1	CATLAGDTDTQYF	TGTGCCACCTTGGCAGGGGACACAGATACGCAGTATTTT
11	TRBJ2-1	few	-	TRBV7-8	CASSLFGEQFF	TGTGCCAGCAGCCTTTTCGGTGAGCAGTTCTTC
17	TRBJ1-2	-	-	TRBV6-5	CASSYGFGRNTNYGYTF	TGTGCCAGCAGTTACGGCTTCGGAAGAAATACTAACTATGGCTACACCTTC
13	TRBJ2-5	many	-	TRBV5-4	CASSLEEKETQYF	TGTGCCAGCAGCTTGGAGGAGAAGGAGACCCAGTACTTC
16	TRBJ1-1	-	TRBD1	TRBV3-1	CASSQVPGQPHWEAFF	TGTGCCAGCAGCCAAGTACCGGGACAGCCTCACTGGGAAGCTTTCTTT
15	TRBJ2-2	few	TRBD2	TRBV5-1	CASSFERGDTGELFF	TGCGCCAGCAGCTTTGAGCGGGGGGACACCGGGGAGCTGTTTTTT
14	TRBJ2-3	few	-	TRBV2	CASTIIGSTDTQYF	TGTGCCAGCACTATAATAGGGAGCACAGATACGCAGTATTTT
20	TRBJ2-7	few	-	TRBV11-1	CASSLVHRDTPRGRSYEQYF	TGTGCCAGCAGCTTAGTTCATCGGGACACCCCTCGGGGACGCTCCTACGAGCAGTACTTC
15	TRBJ1-5	-	TRBD1	TRBV7-9	CASSSSRQGVSPQHF	TGTGCCAGCAGCTCGTCCCGACAGGGAGTATCGCCCCAGCATTTT
12	TRBJ1-5	few	-	TRBV6-4	CASIAYNQPQHF	TGTGCCAGCATCGCCTACAATCAGCCCCAGCATTTT
15	TRBJ2-3	few	TRBD1	TRBV5-1	CASSTGTGVTDTQYF	TGCGCCAGCAGCACCGGGACAGGGGTCACAGATACGCAGTATTTT
14	TRBJ2-1	-	-	TRBV7-9	CASSLLSGANEQFF	TGTGCCAGCAGCTTATTATCAGGGGCCAATGAGCAGTTCTTC
12	TRBJ2-3	-	-	TRBV5-1	CASRSSLDTQYF	TGCGCCAGCAGAAGTTCTCTAGATACGCAGTATTTT
12	TRBJ2-2	-	-	TRBV6-1	CASIQGDGELFF	TGTGCCAGCATCCAGGGTGACGGGGAGCTGTTTTTT
13	TRBJ1-2	few	-	TRBV18	CASSQTADYGYTF	TGTGCCAGCTCACAGACAGCCGACTATGGCTACACCTTC
14	TRBJ1-5	-	-	TRBV28	CASSLRLGRQPQHF	TGTGCCAGCAGTTTAAGATTAGGGAGGCAGCCCCAGCATTTT
12	TRBJ1-2	few	-	TRBV12-3/TRBV12-4	CASSFGVYGYTF	TGTGCCAGCAGTTTCGGAGTATATGGCTACACCTTC
14	TRBJ2-1	many	TRBD1	TRBV7-3	CASSQGVPYNEQFF	TGTGCCAGCAGCCAGGGGGTCCCCTACAATGAGCAGTTCTTC
14	TRBJ2-5	-	TRBD1	TRBV7-2	CASSPTGTAETQYF	TGTGCCAGCAGCCCGACAGGGACGGCGGAGACCCAGTACTTC
14	TRBJ2-3	-	-	TRBV19	CASSIRPPTDTQYF	TGTGCCAGTAGTATTCGGCCGCCGACAGATACGCAGTATTTT
15	TRBJ2-5	few	TRBD2	TRBV29-1	CSVEIDGTNQETQYF	TGCAGCGTCGAAATCGATGGGACTAACCAAGAGACCCAGTACTTC
13	TRBJ2-1	few	TRBD2	TRBV7-8	CASRSGTDNEQFF	TGTGCCAGCAGGAGCGGGACGGACAATGAGCAGTTCTTC
15	TRBJ1-1	-	-	TRBV5-1	CASSLLRVADTEAFF	TGCGCCAGCAGCTTGTTACGTGTGGCGGACACTGAAGCTTTCTTT
13	TRBJ2-5	few	-	TRBV19	CASRGLQGETQYF	TGTGCCAGCCGGGGGCTCCAAGGAGAGACCCAGTACTTC
15	TRBJ2-5	many	-	TRBV5-1	CASSLAGKTQETQYF	TGCGCCAGCAGCTTGGCGGGGAAAACCCAAGAGACCCAGTACTTC
17	TRBJ2-1	few	TRBD2	TRBV25-1	CASSESRTSGSYNEQFF	TGTGCCAGCAGTGAATCCCGGACTAGCGGGAGTTACAATGAGCAGTTCTTC